Detailed here is one T cell receptor (beta chain). The data originate from a study of blood T cell repertoires in COVID-19. Study-wide background: From T cells, B-cell-depleted T cells, or PBMCs came the material, which was cDNA or gDNA.

Authors' analysis steps: Amplifying reference gene primers gave estimates of nucleated cell counts. Data came from immunoSEQ multiplex PCR; TCRdb stores just in-frame clones and leaves some out. That table gives V, J and clone size, and the DNA gave D and trimming. The sample has 100,000 or so clones; around 81% are singletons. This CDR3 contains 14 residues. V was pared by 8 bases and J by 6 bases, with 12 bases of the junction left unmatched. Per germline, CDR1 MDHEN and CDR2 SYDVKM. This TCR was sampled from a man older than 75 with acute or convalescent COVID-19. The sequencing input was peripheral blood. This sequence joins TRBV28 and TRBJ1-2; 7 bases agree with TRBD1. In nucleotides, the CDR3 is TGTGCCAGCGGATATGAGGGGGCGCGTAATGGCTACACCTTC. This gives the protein CASGYEGARNGYTF.